This paragraph reports one T cell receptor (beta chain). Data came from immunoSEQ multiplex PCR; TCRdb stores just in-frame clones and leaves some out. The sample holds more than 80,000 clones, about four fifths seen once. These data come from a study of lymphopenia after photon versus proton radiotherapy. The V end lost 4 bases, the J end lost 4 bases, and 14 bases lay between the germline ends. CDR1 is SGHRS and CDR2 is YFSETQ in the germline V gene. This CDR3 is built from 14 residues. Sample: peripheral blood, taken from a patient treated with proton-based radiotherapy. V gene TRBV5-1 combines with J gene TRBJ1-1, with no clear D. This clonotype was obtained from a man aged 55-75 years with pancreatic cancer. CDR3 in amino acids: CASSGLGVGTEAFF. The CDR3 nucleotides are TGCGCCAGCAGCGGCCTCGGGGTTGGCACTGAAGCTTTCTTT. Filled out from reference TRBV5-1 and TRBJ1-1, the complete variable domain reads KAGVTQTPRYLIKTRGQQVTLSCSPISGHRSVSWYQQTPGQGLQFLFEYFSETQRNKGNFPGRFSGRQFSNSRSEMNVSTLELGDSALYLCASSGLGVGTEAFFGQGTRLTVV.